These 15 T cell receptor beta chains share one sample of origin, sequenced in a study of T cells after yellow fever vaccination. Each CDR3 protein is one row after TCRdb ran MiXCR on the 5' RACE reads. The profile shows about 260,000 distinct CDR3 sequences, about 5.2% of them singletons. Sample: CD4+ T cells sorted from PBMCs, taken on the day of the yellow fever booster vaccination. These receptors were taken from a man aged 18 to 29 who received the YFV17D yellow fever vaccine.

The table lists this clonotype with many counts. The gene calls are TRBV20-1 and TRBJ1-1; perhaps TRBD1 as D (6 bases). The CDR3 is 14 residues long. Germline V CDR1 and CDR2: DFQATT, SNEGSKA (reference sequence). Trimming shortened V by 4 bases and J by 4 bases, and 16 bases separated the two germline ends. The CDR3 spells CSAIRGQGSTEAFF. The DNA for the CDR3 is TGCAGTGCTATTCGGGGGCAGGGGAGCACTGAAGCTTTCTTT.

This chain joins TRBV4-1 and TRBJ2-5, with 7 bases fitting TRBD1. The V gene's germline CDR1 is MGHRA and CDR2 YSYEKL. The V segment lost 0 bases and the J segment 12 bases; nucleotides outside the gene matches: 10. This CDR3 is built from 14 residues. Here the CDR3 DNA reads TGCGCCAGCAGCCAAGATCTGACAGGGCCATGGGAGTACTTC. This codes for CASSQDLTGPWEYF.

This clonotype was seen repeatedly, ten times or more. The chain employs TRBV3-1 and TRBJ1-5; D may be TRBD1 (5 bases). The CDR3 is 14 residues long. The V end lost 1 base, the J end lost 3 bases, and 7 bases lay between the germline ends. CDR1 is LGHDT and CDR2 is YNNKEL in the germline V gene (reference sequence). The CDR3 bases are TGTGCCAGCAGCCAAGGGGGGGTCAATCAGCCCCAGCATTTT. This encodes CASSQGGVNQPQHF.

The genes are TRBV4-2 and TRBJ1-4; no clear D. This CDR3 is built from 15 residues. CDR1 LGHNA and CDR2 YNFKEQ come from the germline V gene. V lost 0 bases to trimming and J lost 7 bases, with 12 bases between them. The CDR3 DNA sequence: TGTGCCAGCAGCCAAGAAGCGGGCATGAGTGAAAAACTGTTTTTT. Protein sequence: CASSQEAGMSEKLFF.

This clonotype was counted between two and nine times. The chain couples TRBV25-1 to TRBJ2-3, with no clear D. There are 14 residues in the CDR3. CDR1 is MGHDK and CDR2 is SYGVNS in the germline V gene. V was cut by 1 base and J by 1 base, with 6 bases left in between. This chain's CDR3 is CASSESGRTDTQYF. The CDR3 DNA sequence: TGTGCCAGCAGTGAATCAGGACGCACAGATACGCAGTATTTT.

This clonotype was picked up many times. V gene TRBV5-1 combines with J gene TRBJ2-1, with 8 nucleotides matching TRBD1. Germline V gene lookup returns CDR1 SGHRS and CDR2 YFSETQ. V lost 6 bases, J lost 9 bases, and 11 bases stayed unmatched. The CDR3 has 14 residues. The CDR3 DNA sequence: TGCGCCAGCACGCTGGGGACAGGTGAGGGTGAGCAGTTCTTC. Protein product: CASTLGTGEGEQFF.

This clonotype was seen a few times. This chain uses TRBV10-1 with TRBJ1-1, with D unresolved. Between the trimmed V and J ends, which lost 2 bases and 1 base, there was a span of 5 bases. The CDR3 spans 13 residues. Germline V lookup: CDR1 WNHNN, CDR2 SYGVQD (reference sequence). CDR3 sequence reads: CASSETGNTEAFF. DNA of the CDR3: TGCGCCAGCAGTGAGACTGGGAACACTGAAGCTTTCTTT.

This clonotype has at least ten counts. V gene TRBV12-3 or TRBV12-4 combines with J gene TRBJ2-5; 8 bases match TRBD2. J was trimmed by 1 base and V by 2 bases; bases with no gene match: 0. The CDR3 has 14 residues. This CDR3 reads CASSLRGGQETQYF. The CDR3 region has the DNA TGTGCCAGCAGTTTACGGGGGGGCCAAGAGACCCAGTACTTC.

The chain carries TRBV7-3 and TRBJ1-1; the D is unclear. This CDR3 has 13 amino acids. Germline V gives CDR1 SGHTA, CDR2 FQGTGA. V was shortened by 4 bases and J by 3 bases, with 9 bases between the two germline ends. CDR3 DNA: TGTGCCAGCAGCTCGTACATGGACACTGAAGCTTTCTTT. Its translation: CASSSYMDTEAFF.

This clonotype was seen more than once but under ten times. J is TRBJ1-1 and V is TRBV11-2, with no clear D. This CDR3 is built from 12 residues. From germline, CDR1 is SGHAT and CDR2 FQNNGV. V lost 4 bases and J lost 4, with 7 bases in between. The CDR3 nucleotides are TGTGCCAGCAGCTCAAAGTTCACTGAAGCTTTCTTT. This translates into CASSSKFTEAFF.

This clonotype was counted between two and nine times. The CDR3 here is CASSVRPVGKAEAFF. The CDR3 bases are TGTGCCAGCAGCGTTCGGCCGGTGGGGAAGGCTGAAGCTTTCTTT. The chain has TRBV9 and TRBJ1-1; no clear D gene. The germline CDR1 and CDR2 sequences are SGDLS and YYNGEE. The CDR3 has 15 amino acids. Trimming took 2 bases from V and 6 from J, leaving 17 bases between them.

This clonotype was recorded a few times. The gene calls are TRBV9 and TRBJ2-3; D is unresolved. V lost 4 bases, J lost 0 bases, and 15 bases lay in between. Germline V CDR1 and CDR2: SGDLS, YYNGEE. The CDR3 sequence is 16 residues long. In DNA form, the CDR3 reads TGTGCCAGCAGCACTCAACCTCTAACTAGCACAGATACGCAGTATTTT. Its translation: CASSTQPLTSTDTQYF.

This clonotype has just a few counts. The chain employs TRBV4-2 and TRBJ2-3, with D uncertain. Germline assignment: CDR1 LGHNA and CDR2 YNFKEQ. Trimming cost V 0 bases and J 5 bases, with 15 bases left between them. The CDR3 totals 16 residues. The CDR3 protein is CASSQDEDGLGDTQYF. CDR3 nucleotides: TGTGCCAGCAGCCAAGATGAGGACGGCCTCGGAGATACGCAGTATTTT.

The J gene is TRBJ1-2, the V gene TRBV2, with D tentatively TRBD1 (5 bases). The CDR3 totals 12 residues. Germline loops: CDR1 SNHLY, CDR2 FYNNEI. Trimming pared 11 bases from V and 1 base from J, leaving 11 bases between. CDR3 coding DNA: TGTGCCGGGGGAACAGATAACTATGGCTACACCTTC. Protein sequence: CAGGTDNYGYTF.

The chain is built from TRBV20-1 and TRBJ2-3; 7 nucleotides agree with TRBD2. V lost 3 bases and J lost 0; bases outside the gene matches: 3. Germline V gene data show CDR1 as DFQATT and CDR2 as SNEGSKA (reference sequence). This CDR3 has 14 residues. The CDR3 DNA is TGCAGTGCTAGTCGGGGGGATAGCACAGATACGCAGTATTTT. Its protein product is CSASRGDSTDTQYF.